A single sample gave rise to the 27 T cell receptor beta chains below, sequenced in a study of shared T cell receptors in the human thymus. Data came from immunoSEQ multiplex PCR; TCRdb stores just in-frame clones and leaves some out. The profile shows 500,000 to 550,000 clones, about 84% of them singletons. The same sample was also studied in work on human thymus T cells.

Input material: thymocytes. Receptor source: a boy less than two years old with a congenital heart defect.

The rearrangement joins TRBV7-8 to TRBJ2-1, with D possibly being TRBD2 (6 bases). V was shortened by 5 bases and J by 2 bases, with 31 bases between the two germline ends. Germline-derived CDR1 and CDR2 are SGHVS and FQNEAQ. CDR3 length: 21 residues. The CDR3 loop reads CASSPVPQCPASARAYNEQFF. Written as DNA, the CDR3 is TGTGCCAGCAGCCCAGTTCCCCAATGCCCAGCTAGCGCCCGAGCCTACAATGAGCAGTTCTTC.

The rearrangement links TRBV7-9 to TRBJ2-7; perhaps TRBD2 as D (5 bases). Germline V gives CDR1 SEHNR, CDR2 FQNEAQ (reference sequence). The CDR3 is made up of 17 amino acids. Trimming took off 1 base at V and 0 bases at J, with 16 bases between the two ends. In DNA, the CDR3 is TGTGCCAGCAGCTTAGGGGGTTTTGGTGGGAGCTCCTACGAGCAGTACTTC. Protein sequence: CASSLGGFGGSSYEQYF. Variable domain in full (rest from reference TRBV7-9 and TRBJ2-7): DTGVSQNPRHKITKRGQNVTFRCDPISEHNRLYWYRQTLGQGPEFLTYFQNEAQLEKSRLLSDRFSAERPKGSFSTLEIQRTEQGDSAMYLCASSLGGFGGSSYEQYFGPGTRLTVT.

This clone has more than one count but fewer than ten. This chain links TRBV4-3 with TRBJ2-1; D perhaps matches TRBD2 (7 bases). The CDR3 sequence is 18 residues long. Trimming left V 11 bases short and J 4 bases short, with 30 bases between. CDR1 and CDR2 (germline): LGHNA, YSLEER. The CDR3: CASSPGVERGGPYNEQFF. In DNA, the CDR3 is TGCGCCTCCTCCCCAGGGGTCGAGCGGGGCGGTCCTTACAATGAGCAGTTCTTC.

This chain links TRBV23-1 with TRBJ1-1; weak D call: TRBD1 (6 bases). TRBV23-1 is an ORF; its function is uncertain. Trimming stripped 4 bases from V and 3 bases from J, with 24 bases between. This CDR3 has 18 residues. The CDR3, as DNA: TGCGCCAGCAGTCCCAGCAGACAGGCCATACGTCTCCACACTGAAGCTTTCTTT. It translates to CASSPSRQAIRLHTEAFF.

The count of this clone is one. This chain connects TRBV5-1 to TRBJ2-1, with D possibly being TRBD2 (6 bases). The germline V gene has CDR1 SGHRS and CDR2 YFSETQ. V gave up 2 bases and J gave up 8 bases, with 20 bases separating them. The CDR3 has 16 residues. CDR3 protein: CASSFTSPGIVYEQFF. Written as DNA, the CDR3 is TGCGCCAGCAGCTTCACTAGCCCGGGAATTGTATATGAGCAGTTCTTC.

This chain uses TRBV4-3 with TRBJ2-1; 11 bases agree with TRBD2. J lost 7 bases, V lost 4 bases, and 12 bases had no gene match. The CDR3 is 17 residues long. Looked up from germline, CDR1 is LGHNA and CDR2 is YSLEER. Here the CDR3 DNA reads TGCGCCAGCAGCCCCCTCCCGGGACTAGCGGTGCCGAATGAGCAGTTCTTC. It codes for CASSPLPGLAVPNEQFF.

This clone was recorded a few times. V gene TRBV27 combines with J gene TRBJ2-1, with TRBD2 matching 11 bases. The CDR3 sequence is 15 residues long. Trimming took 6 bases from V and 8 from J; bases not matched to a gene: 9. CDR1 is MNHEY and CDR2 is SMNVEV in the germline V gene (reference sequence). The DNA for the CDR3 is TGTGCCAGCAGCCCCGGGACTAGCGGACGAGATGAGCAGTTCTTC. This encodes CASSPGTSGRDEQFF.

The chain links TRBV4-2 to TRBJ2-1; 12 bases are shared with TRBD2. J was trimmed by 7 bases and V by 0 bases; bases with no gene match: 7. Germline lookup yields CDR1 LGHNA and CDR2 YNFKEQ. The CDR3 totals 17 residues. The CDR3: CASSQDQTSGRGNEQFF. CDR3 DNA: TGTGCCAGCAGCCAAGATCAGACTAGCGGGAGAGGGAATGAGCAGTTCTTC.

The chain employs TRBV10-3 and TRBJ2-2; 9 bases agree with TRBD2. Germline trimming cut 0 bases from V and 6 bases from J; bases unmatched to any gene: 2. The germline V gene encodes CDR1 ENHRY and CDR2 SYGVKD. The CDR3 consists of 15 residues. In DNA, the CDR3 is TGTGCCATCAGTGAGTCGGAGCGGGAGGCCGGGGAGCTGTTTTTT. This gives the protein CAISESEREAGELFF.

This chain joins TRBV7-2 and TRBJ2-7, with D perhaps TRBD1 (6 bases). The V end lost 3 bases, the J end lost 3 bases, and 15 bases lay between the germline ends. The CDR3 has 15 amino acids. CDR1 and CDR2 (germline): SGHTA, FQGNSA. The CDR3 DNA follows: TGTGCCAGCAGCTTTCGCAGGGGTTCCGACTACGAGCAGTACTTC. Protein: CASSFRRGSDYEQYF.

This clone was counted a single time. The J gene is TRBJ1-3, the V gene TRBV6-1, with 9 nucleotides matching TRBD1. Per germline, CDR1 MNHNS and CDR2 SASEGT. The V segment lost 4 bases and the J segment 4 bases; nucleotides outside the gene matches: 5. The CDR3 extends over 15 amino acids. Written as DNA, the CDR3 is TGTGCCAGCAGTGCGGACAGGGGATACGGAAACACCATATATTTT. This encodes CASSADRGYGNTIYF.

V usage is TRBV28 and J usage is TRBJ1-2; a weak D match, TRBD1 (6 bases). The CDR3 loop spans 13 amino acids. CDR1 is MDHEN and CDR2 is SYDVKM in the germline V gene. Deletions cut 2 bases from V and 7 bases from J, with 11 bases between. The CDR3 loop reads CASSLTGKGGYTF. The CDR3 nucleotides read TGTGCCAGCAGTTTAACAGGGAAGGGTGGCTACACCTTC.

J is TRBJ1-5 and V is TRBV28; TRBD1 agrees at 7 bases. Germline-derived CDR1 and CDR2 are MDHEN and SYDVKM. This CDR3 is 18 amino acids long. With 6 bases clipped from V and 0 bases from J, the junction kept 14 bases outside the gene matches. For the CDR3, the DNA is TGTGCCAGCAGCCGACGGGGGACAGATTTCTATAGCAATCAGCCCCAGCATTTT. Translated, it gives CASSRRGTDFYSNQPQHF.

V and J are TRBV27 and TRBJ1-4, with TRBD1 identical over 7 bases. The germline V gene encodes CDR1 MNHEY and CDR2 SMNVEV (reference sequence). V trimming: 2 bases; J trimming: 6 bases; junction bases outside the gene matches: 3. This CDR3 region has 14 residues. The CDR3: CASSLRRGHEKLFF. The CDR3 DNA sequence: TGTGCCAGCAGTTTAAGGAGGGGGCATGAAAAACTGTTTTTT.

This rearrangement joins TRBV9 to TRBJ1-1, with 9 nucleotides matching TRBD1. Germline V gives CDR1 SGDLS, CDR2 YYNGEE. The CDR3 is 16 amino acids. V lost 3 bases to trimming and J lost 2 bases; unmatched junction nucleotides: 8. DNA for the CDR3: TGTGCCAGCAGCGGCCACAGGGGGCAAGGAAACACTGAAGCTTTCTTT. Protein product: CASSGHRGQGNTEAFF. Looking up the rest from reference TRBV9 and TRBJ1-1 gives the full variable domain: DSGVTQTPKHLITATGQRVTLRCSPRSGDLSVYWYQQSLDQGLQFLIQYYNGEERAKGNILERFSAQQFPDLHSELNLSSLELGDSALYFCASSGHRGQGNTEAFFGQGTRLTVV.

V and J are TRBV27 and TRBJ1-2, with TRBD1 as a possible D gene (6 bases). V lost 3 bases to trimming and J lost 7 bases, with 21 bases between them. Germline-derived CDR1 and CDR2 are MNHEY and SMNVEV (reference sequence). The CDR3 spans 16 residues. DNA of the CDR3: TGTGCCAGCAGTTTCTACTCCTCTCGGGGGGCGGGTGGCTACACCTTC. This translates into CASSFYSSRGAGGYTF.

This clone showed up just a few times. The J gene is TRBJ2-2, the V gene TRBV15; 9 positions match TRBD1. Germline V lookup: CDR1 LNHNV, CDR2 YYDKDF (reference sequence). This CDR3 region has 19 residues. V dropped 3 bases and J dropped 3; count of bases not matched to a gene: 14. CDR3 loop: CATSRWDRDSFGDTGELFF. The CDR3 bases are TGTGCCACCAGCAGGTGGGACAGGGATAGCTTCGGGGACACCGGGGAGCTGTTTTTT. The full variable domain, in which reference TRBV15 and TRBJ2-2 provide the parts outside the CDR3, is DAMVIQNPRYQVTQFGKPVTLSCSQTLNHNVMYWYQQKSSQAPKLLFHYYDKDFNNEADTPDNFQSRRPNTSFCFLDIRSPGLGDTAMYLCATSRWDRDSFGDTGELFFGEGSRLTVL.

This clone was counted a few times. Other DNA sequences from this sample encode an identical CDR3 as well. This rearrangement joins TRBV11-2 to TRBJ2-7; D perhaps matches TRBD1 (5 bases). The CDR3 extends over 15 amino acids. Germline loops: CDR1 SGHAT, CDR2 FQNNGV. The V end lost 5 bases, the J end lost 5 bases, and 19 bases lay between the germline ends. In DNA form, the CDR3 reads TGTGCCAGCAGCCAAACCCCCCCCGACAGTAACGAGCAGTACTTC. Residues: CASSQTPPDSNEQYF.

The rearrangement uses TRBV4-3 and TRBJ1-1, with D unresolved. There are 15 residues in the CDR3. Germline V gene lookup returns CDR1 LGHNA and CDR2 YSLEER. The V gene lost 4 bases and the J gene lost 5 bases, with 17 bases spanning the gap. The CDR3 bases are TGCGCCAGCAGCCCACAAAGCGAGTTCGGTACTGAAGCTTTCTTT. Protein sequence: CASSPQSEFGTEAFF.

This clone was observed once. This chain uses TRBV4-1 with TRBJ2-1; TRBD2 is a possible D gene (6 bases). The CDR3 length is 20 residues. The germline CDR1 and CDR2 sequences are MGHRA and YSYEKL. V was cut by 3 bases and J by 0 bases, with 24 bases left in between. The CDR3 DNA follows: TGCGCCAGCAGCCAGGGATCTAGCGACCACCTTCCTAGCTCCTACAATGAGCAGTTCTTC. Amino acid sequence: CASSQGSSDHLPSSYNEQFF.

This rearrangement joins TRBV30 to TRBJ1-2; tentative D call: TRBD1 (5 bases). The germline V gene has CDR1 GTSNPN and CDR2 SVGIG (reference sequence). The CDR3 covers 16 residues. Trimming shortened V by 5 bases and J by 3 bases, and 22 bases separated the two germline ends. CDR3 sequence: CAWSDRVAQGDYGYTF. CDR3 nucleotides: TGTGCCTGGTCTGACCGGGTGGCCCAAGGGGACTATGGCTACACCTTC.

This sequence joins TRBV2 and TRBJ2-7; D perhaps matches TRBD2 (5 bases). Germline CDR1 SNHLY, CDR2 FYNNEI. The length of the CDR3 is 11 residues. Trimming removed 2 bases at V and 7 bases at J, with 6 bases between. The CDR3 nucleotides are TGTGCCAGCAGTGAAAGGACTGAGCAGTACTTC. It specifies CASSERTEQYF.

The rearrangement uses TRBV10-3 and TRBJ1-5; D may be TRBD1 (6 bases). Germline lookup yields CDR1 ENHRY and CDR2 SYGVKD. This CDR3 has 16 amino acids. The V end was cut by 3 bases, the J end by 1 base, with 13 bases between. As DNA, the CDR3 is TGTGCCATCAGTGACGGTTACAGGGAGAGCAATCAGCCCCAGCATTTT. Its protein is CAISDGYRESNQPQHF.

The rearrangement links TRBV4-3 to TRBJ2-3; D perhaps matches TRBD1 (5 bases). V was pared by 2 bases and J by 0 bases, with 9 bases between. The CDR3 length is 15 residues. Germline CDR1 LGHNA, CDR2 YSLEER. In DNA, the CDR3 is TGCGCCAGCAGCCAATGGGCAGGGAGCACAGATACGCAGTATTTT. It codes for CASSQWAGSTDTQYF.

The V call is TRBV4-1, the J call TRBJ1-2; no definite D call. Trimming removed 0 bases from V and 5 bases from J, with 10 bases in between. CDR1 is MGHRA and CDR2 is YSYEKL in the germline V gene. The CDR3 is 14 residues long. CDR3 sequence: CASSQDTQSYGYTF. CDR3 DNA: TGCGCCAGCAGCCAAGATACACAATCGTATGGCTACACCTTC.

The chain recombines TRBV7-6 with TRBJ2-5; D not resolved. The CDR3 runs to 13 residues. Trimming took off 5 bases at V and 1 base at J, with 8 bases between the two ends. Germline CDR1 SGHVS, CDR2 FNYEAQ. The CDR3 nucleotides are TGTGCCAGCAGCCTCCTATCCCAAGAGACCCAGTACTTC. It yields the protein CASSLLSQETQYF.

The chain employs TRBV6-6 and TRBJ1-5; 8 positions agree with TRBD1. Germline lookup yields CDR1 MNHNY and CDR2 SVGAGI (reference sequence). Trimming at V came to 6 bases and at J to 6 bases, leaving 13 bases not matched to a gene. The CDR3 has 16 amino acids. CDR3 in DNA: TGTGCCAGCAGCCGCTCAGGGACAGGAGACAGTCAGCCCCAGCATTTT. Translation: CASSRSGTGDSQPQHF.